A selection of T cell receptor beta chains follows, all from one sample in a study of vaccination and CD4 T cells after COVID-19. Their antigens remain unidentified. MiXCR, applied by TCRdb to the PCR reads, yields one record per CDR3 protein. The sample lists over 15,000 distinct CDR3 sequences; less than 60% were seen once. The material sequenced was CD4+ T cells from blood, cultured in vitro, taken about 7 months after SARS-CoV-2 vaccination. Receptors originate from a human donor who had recovered from COVID-19. CDR3s include the opening cysteine and the closing phenylalanine or tryptophan. A D gene is named only where the DNA matches it firmly. The listing skips clone size in some rows; elsewhere it reads once, few, many or a size class.

j_gene: TRBJ1-1; v_gene: TRBV7-3; abundance: .; d_gene: .; CDR3nt: TGTGCCAGCAGCCTCGAGGGTTTGACTGAAGCTTTCTTT; CDR3aa: CASSLEGLTEAFF
j_gene: TRBJ1-2; v_gene: TRBV7-9; abundance: few; d_gene: TRBD1; CDR3nt: TGTGCCAGCAGCGATAGGGGACAGGGTTTCAACTATGGCTACACCTTC; CDR3aa: CASSDRGQGFNYGYTF
j_gene: TRBJ1-5; v_gene: TRBV21-1; abundance: .; d_gene: .; CDR3nt: TGTGCCAGCAGCGCCAGGGTAGAAGAAAGCAATCAGCCCCAGCATTTT; CDR3aa: CASSARVEESNQPQHF
j_gene: TRBJ2-7; v_gene: TRBV6-5; abundance: .; d_gene: .; CDR3nt: TGTGCCAGCAGTTCCTATCAAAAATCTCTAGGGCGGACCCCCTACGAGCAGTACTTC; CDR3aa: CASSSYQKSLGRTPYEQYF
j_gene: TRBJ2-3; v_gene: TRBV7-9; abundance: .; d_gene: .; CDR3nt: TGTGCCAGCAGCCTCAATGGCGCAGATACGCAGTATTTT; CDR3aa: CASSLNGADTQYF
j_gene: TRBJ2-5; v_gene: TRBV15; abundance: .; d_gene: .; CDR3nt: TGTGCCACCAGCAGAGATCGGATGGGGTCGGGGGAGACCCAGTACTTC; CDR3aa: CATSRDRMGSGETQYF
j_gene: TRBJ2-2; v_gene: TRBV7-3; abundance: few; d_gene: .; CDR3nt: TGTGCCAGCAGCTTAGGCGCGAACACCGGGGAGCTGTTTTTT; CDR3aa: CASSLGANTGELFF
j_gene: TRBJ2-3; v_gene: TRBV2; abundance: .; d_gene: TRBD2; CDR3nt: TGTGCCAGCAGTGGGGTGGAGCGGGGGGGCAACACAGATACGCAGTATTTT; CDR3aa: CASSGVERGGNTDTQYF
j_gene: TRBJ1-3; v_gene: TRBV7-2; abundance: .; d_gene: TRBD1; CDR3nt: TGTGCCAGCAGAGACGGGACAGGGGCTGGAAACACCATATATTTT; CDR3aa: CASRDGTGAGNTIYF
j_gene: TRBJ1-5; v_gene: TRBV19; abundance: few; d_gene: .; CDR3nt: TGTGCCAGTGCCGGCAGGAGCAATCAGCCCCAGCATTTT; CDR3aa: CASAGRSNQPQHF
j_gene: TRBJ1-2; v_gene: TRBV7-8; abundance: few; d_gene: TRBD1; CDR3nt: TGTGCCAGCAGCTTAACGGGACAGGGGGGCTATGGCTACACCTTC; CDR3aa: CASSLTGQGGYGYTF
j_gene: TRBJ1-2; v_gene: TRBV6-5; abundance: .; d_gene: TRBD1; CDR3nt: TGTGCCAGCAGTTACTCGATCGGAAAGGGGGCTCTCTATGGCTACACCTTC; CDR3aa: CASSYSIGKGALYGYTF
j_gene: TRBJ2-7; v_gene: TRBV20-1; abundance: .; d_gene: .; CDR3nt: TGCAGTGCTAGCTCCGAGGTAGGGCAAGAGCAGTACTTC; CDR3aa: CSASSEVGQEQYF
j_gene: TRBJ1-2; v_gene: TRBV7-9; abundance: .; d_gene: .; CDR3nt: TGTGCCAGCAGCCCCCTCCGGTATGGCTACACCTTC; CDR3aa: CASSPLRYGYTF
j_gene: TRBJ1-6; v_gene: TRBV2; abundance: .; d_gene: .; CDR3nt: TGTGCCAGCAGTGAGCGACAGAACACGAATTCACCCCTCCACTTT; CDR3aa: CASSERQNTNSPLHF
j_gene: TRBJ2-1; v_gene: TRBV7-2; abundance: few; d_gene: .; CDR3nt: TGTGCCAGCAGCTTTTTCTACCACTACAATGAGCAGTTCTTC; CDR3aa: CASSFFYHYNEQFF
j_gene: TRBJ1-1; v_gene: TRBV20-1; abundance: medium-sized; d_gene: .; CDR3nt: TGCAGTGCTAGAGATGGTGGAGGGGAAGCTTTCTTT; CDR3aa: CSARDGGGEAFF
j_gene: TRBJ2-5; v_gene: TRBV6-2/TRBV6-3; abundance: .; d_gene: .; CDR3nt: TGTGCCAGCAGGCGCCCAGGAGGAGAGACCCAGTACTTC; CDR3aa: CASRRPGGETQYF
j_gene: TRBJ1-5; v_gene: TRBV2; abundance: .; d_gene: .; CDR3nt: TGTGCCAGCAGTTCCGGGCGCGGGAGCAATCAGCCCCAGCATTTT; CDR3aa: CASSSGRGSNQPQHF
j_gene: TRBJ2-5; v_gene: TRBV7-9; abundance: few; d_gene: .; CDR3nt: TGTGCCAGCAGCTTAAGGGATCTCCAAGAGACCCAGTACTTC; CDR3aa: CASSLRDLQETQYF
j_gene: TRBJ1-1; v_gene: TRBV20-1; abundance: .; d_gene: TRBD1; CDR3nt: TGCAGTGCTAGAGGGGACAGGGGAAACACTGAAGCTTTCTTT; CDR3aa: CSARGDRGNTEAFF
j_gene: TRBJ1-5; v_gene: TRBV19; abundance: .; d_gene: .; CDR3nt: TGTGCCAGTAGTAGACTGTACCGGGACAAAGGTCAGCCCCAGCATTTT; CDR3aa: CASSRLYRDKGQPQHF
j_gene: TRBJ1-5; v_gene: TRBV4-1; abundance: .; d_gene: .; CDR3nt: TGCGCCAGCAGCCAAGATAACAAGGAGGGGCCCCAGCATTTT; CDR3aa: CASSQDNKEGPQHF
j_gene: TRBJ1-1; v_gene: TRBV24-1; abundance: .; d_gene: .; CDR3nt: TGTGCCACCAGTGATCCCAAGTTGGGGGACACTGAAGCTTTCTTT; CDR3aa: CATSDPKLGDTEAFF
j_gene: TRBJ1-6; v_gene: TRBV4-1; abundance: few; d_gene: .; CDR3nt: TGCGCCAGCAGCCAAGTTTTGGACGTTGATAATTCACCCCTCCACTTT; CDR3aa: CASSQVLDVDNSPLHF
j_gene: TRBJ1-2; v_gene: TRBV27; abundance: .; d_gene: TRBD1; CDR3nt: TGTGCCAGCAGTTCAGGGGGGCATAACTATGGCTACACCTTC; CDR3aa: CASSSGGHNYGYTF
j_gene: TRBJ1-1; v_gene: TRBV7-8; abundance: few; d_gene: TRBD1; CDR3nt: TGTGCCAGCAGCCCAAATACAGGGGGCTTGACTGAAGCTTTCTTT; CDR3aa: CASSPNTGGLTEAFF
j_gene: TRBJ1-1; v_gene: TRBV18; abundance: .; d_gene: .; CDR3nt: TGTGCCAGCTCACCGCAGGGGCCTAGCACTGAAGCTTTCTTT; CDR3aa: CASSPQGPSTEAFF
j_gene: TRBJ1-5; v_gene: TRBV7-2; abundance: .; d_gene: .; CDR3nt: TGTGCCAGCAGCTTAGATATGTCCGGCAATCAGCCCCAGCATTTT; CDR3aa: CASSLDMSGNQPQHF
j_gene: TRBJ1-1; v_gene: TRBV11-3; abundance: .; d_gene: TRBD1; CDR3nt: TGTGCCAGCAGCCCGGGACAGGCCCTTGAAGCTTTCTTT; CDR3aa: CASSPGQALEAFF
j_gene: TRBJ2-1; v_gene: TRBV20-1; abundance: .; d_gene: .; CDR3nt: TGCAGTGCCCAGTCCGGGACGGTGCACTACAATGAGCAGTTCTTC; CDR3aa: CSAQSGTVHYNEQFF
j_gene: TRBJ1-5; v_gene: TRBV6-1; abundance: .; d_gene: .; CDR3nt: TGTGCCAGCAGGGCAGGATCGGTGAGCGATGATCGGATTGTGCCCCAGCATTTT; CDR3aa: CASRAGSVSDDRIVPQHF
j_gene: TRBJ2-5; v_gene: TRBV7-9; abundance: .; d_gene: .; CDR3nt: TGTGCCAGCAGCTCCCGGAAGATCCAAGAGACCCAGTACTTC; CDR3aa: CASSSRKIQETQYF
j_gene: TRBJ2-6; v_gene: TRBV6-6; abundance: .; d_gene: TRBD1; CDR3nt: TGTGCCAGCAGGAACACAGGGGGCGCGCTCCGGAACGTCCTGACTTTC; CDR3aa: CASRNTGGALRNVLTF
j_gene: TRBJ2-1; v_gene: TRBV21-1; abundance: .; d_gene: .; CDR3nt: TGTGCCAGCAGCTCTCGGCTAGCGGGAGAAACGTCCTACAATGAGCAGTTCTTC; CDR3aa: CASSSRLAGETSYNEQFF
j_gene: TRBJ2-1; v_gene: TRBV18; abundance: once; d_gene: TRBD2; CDR3nt: TGTGCCAGCTCAGAACTAGCGACGGTCTTCAATGAGCAGTTCTTC; CDR3aa: CASSELATVFNEQFF